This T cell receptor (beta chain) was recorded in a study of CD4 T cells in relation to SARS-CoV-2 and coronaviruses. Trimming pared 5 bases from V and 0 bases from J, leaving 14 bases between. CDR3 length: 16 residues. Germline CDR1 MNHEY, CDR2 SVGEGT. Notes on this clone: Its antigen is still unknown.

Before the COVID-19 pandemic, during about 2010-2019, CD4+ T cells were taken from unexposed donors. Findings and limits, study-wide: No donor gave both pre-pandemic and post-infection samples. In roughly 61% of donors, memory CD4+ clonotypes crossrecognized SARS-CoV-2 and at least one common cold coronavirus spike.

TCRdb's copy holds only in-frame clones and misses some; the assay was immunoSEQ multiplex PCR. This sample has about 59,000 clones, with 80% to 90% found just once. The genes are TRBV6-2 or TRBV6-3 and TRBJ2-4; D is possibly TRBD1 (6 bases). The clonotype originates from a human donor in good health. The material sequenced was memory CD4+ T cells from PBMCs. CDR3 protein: CASSREGQIAKNIQYF. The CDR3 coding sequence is TGTGCCAGCAGTCGCGAAGGACAGATAGCCAAAAACATTCAGTACTTC.